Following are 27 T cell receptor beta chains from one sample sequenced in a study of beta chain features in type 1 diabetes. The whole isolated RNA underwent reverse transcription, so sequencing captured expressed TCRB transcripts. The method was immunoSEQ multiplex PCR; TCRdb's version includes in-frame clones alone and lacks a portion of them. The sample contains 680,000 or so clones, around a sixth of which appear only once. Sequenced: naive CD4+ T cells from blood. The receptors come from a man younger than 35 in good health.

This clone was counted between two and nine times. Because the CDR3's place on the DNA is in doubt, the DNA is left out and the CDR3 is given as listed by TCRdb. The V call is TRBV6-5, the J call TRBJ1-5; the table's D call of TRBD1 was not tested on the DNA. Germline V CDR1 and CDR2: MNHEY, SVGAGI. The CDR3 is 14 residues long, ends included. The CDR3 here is CASSTSTGNQPQHF.

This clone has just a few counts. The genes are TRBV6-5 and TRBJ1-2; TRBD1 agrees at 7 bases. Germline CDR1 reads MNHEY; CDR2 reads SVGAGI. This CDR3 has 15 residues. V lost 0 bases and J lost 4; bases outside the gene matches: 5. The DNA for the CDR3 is TGTGCCAGCAGTTACTCTTCACAGGGGATCTATGGCTACACCTTC. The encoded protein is CASSYSSQGIYGYTF.

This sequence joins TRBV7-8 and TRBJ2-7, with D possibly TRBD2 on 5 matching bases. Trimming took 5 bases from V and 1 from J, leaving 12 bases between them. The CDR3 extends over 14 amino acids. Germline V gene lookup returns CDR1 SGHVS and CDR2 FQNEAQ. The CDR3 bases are TGTGCCAGCAGCCAGAATACGGGGTCCTACGAGCAGTACTTC. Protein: CASSQNTGSYEQYF. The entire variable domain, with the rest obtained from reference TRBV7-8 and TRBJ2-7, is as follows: GAGVSQSPRYKVAKRGQDVALRCDPISGHVSLFWYQQALGQGPEFLTYFQNEAQLDKSGLPSDRFFAERPEGSVSTLKIQRTQQEDSAVYLCASSQNTGSYEQYFGPGTRLTVT.

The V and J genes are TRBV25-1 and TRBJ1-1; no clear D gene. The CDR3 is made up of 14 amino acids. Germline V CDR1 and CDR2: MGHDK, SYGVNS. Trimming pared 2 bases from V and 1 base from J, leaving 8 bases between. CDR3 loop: CASSEARKNTEAFF. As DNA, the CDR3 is TGTGCCAGCAGTGAAGCCAGGAAGAACACTGAAGCTTTCTTT.

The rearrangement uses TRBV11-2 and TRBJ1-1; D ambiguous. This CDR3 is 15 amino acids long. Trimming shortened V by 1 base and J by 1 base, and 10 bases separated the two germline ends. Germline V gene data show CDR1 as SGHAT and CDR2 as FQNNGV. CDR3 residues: CASSLAGGGNTEAFF. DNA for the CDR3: TGTGCCAGCAGCTTAGCAGGCGGAGGGAACACTGAAGCTTTCTTT.

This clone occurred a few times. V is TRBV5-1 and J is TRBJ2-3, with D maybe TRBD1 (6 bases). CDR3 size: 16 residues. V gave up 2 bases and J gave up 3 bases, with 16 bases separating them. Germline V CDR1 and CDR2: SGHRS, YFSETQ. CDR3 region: CASSLPQGLTTDTQYF. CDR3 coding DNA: TGCGCCAGCAGCTTACCACAGGGTCTTACTACAGATACGCAGTATTTT.

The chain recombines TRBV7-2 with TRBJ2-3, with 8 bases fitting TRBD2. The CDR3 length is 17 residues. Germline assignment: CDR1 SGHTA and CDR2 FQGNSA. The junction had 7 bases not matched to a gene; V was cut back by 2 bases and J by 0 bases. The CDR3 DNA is TGTGCCAGCAGCTTACGGCGGCGGGGGGACAGCACAGATACGCAGTATTTT. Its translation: CASSLRRRGDSTDTQYF.

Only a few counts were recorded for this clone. The DNA of the CDR3 is TGCAGCGTTCGGGCGTCGAGCTCCTACGAGCAGTACTTC. Protein: CSVRASSSYEQYF. The chain joins TRBV29-1 to TRBJ2-7; D is undetermined. This CDR3 contains 13 residues. The V gene lost 5 bases and the J gene lost 0 bases, with 11 bases spanning the gap. Germline CDR1 SQVTM, CDR2 ANQGSEA.

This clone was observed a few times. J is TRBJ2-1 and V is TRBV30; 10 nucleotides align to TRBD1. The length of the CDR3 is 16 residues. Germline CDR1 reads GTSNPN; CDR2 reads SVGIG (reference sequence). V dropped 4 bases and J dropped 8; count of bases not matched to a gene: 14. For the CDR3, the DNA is TGTGCCTGGATTGTACTCCGGGACAGGGGAATCGATGAGCAGTTCTTC. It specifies CAWIVLRDRGIDEQFF.

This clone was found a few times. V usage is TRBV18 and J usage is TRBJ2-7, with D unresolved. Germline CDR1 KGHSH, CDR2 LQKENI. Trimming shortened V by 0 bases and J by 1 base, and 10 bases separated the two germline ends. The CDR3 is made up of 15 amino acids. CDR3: CASSPPSWASYEQYF. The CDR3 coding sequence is TGTGCCAGCTCACCACCGTCCTGGGCATCCTACGAGCAGTACTTC.

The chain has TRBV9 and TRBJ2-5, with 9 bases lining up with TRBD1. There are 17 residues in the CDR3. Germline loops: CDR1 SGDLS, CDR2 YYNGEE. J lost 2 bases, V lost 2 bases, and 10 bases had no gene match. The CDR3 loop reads CASSVGWGQGRQETQYF. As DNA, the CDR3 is TGTGCCAGCAGCGTGGGATGGGGACAGGGAAGACAAGAGACCCAGTACTTC.

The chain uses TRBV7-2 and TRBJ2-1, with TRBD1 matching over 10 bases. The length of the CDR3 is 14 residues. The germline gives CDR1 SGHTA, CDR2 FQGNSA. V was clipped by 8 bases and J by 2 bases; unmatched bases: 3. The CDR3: CASGQGVAYNEQFF. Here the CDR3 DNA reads TGTGCCAGCGGACAGGGGGTTGCCTACAATGAGCAGTTCTTC.

CDR3 nucleotide sequence: TGTGCCAGCAGCCTGACAGGGGGAACAACCAAAACGCAGTATTTT. Protein: CASSLTGGTTKTQYF. This chain uses TRBV11-3 with TRBJ2-3, with 9 bases fitting TRBD1. The trim removed 5 bases at V and 9 bases at J, leaving 12 bases unmatched. This CDR3 contains 15 residues. Per the germline V gene, CDR1 is SGHNT and CDR2 is YENEEA. Variable domain in full (rest from reference TRBV11-3 and TRBJ2-3): EAGVVQSPRYKIIEKKQPVAFWCNPISGHNTLYWYLQNLGQGPELLIRYENEEAVDDSQLPKDRFSAERLKGVDSTLKIQPAELGDSAVYLCASSLTGGTTKTQYFGPGTRLTVL.

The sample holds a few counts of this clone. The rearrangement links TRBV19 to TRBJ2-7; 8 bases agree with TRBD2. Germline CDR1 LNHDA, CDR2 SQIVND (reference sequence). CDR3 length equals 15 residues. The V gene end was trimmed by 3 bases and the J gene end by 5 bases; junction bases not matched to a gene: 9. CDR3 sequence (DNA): TGTGCCAGTAGTATTCATGGCGGGGGGCTGAACGAGCAGTACTTC. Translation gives CASSIHGGGLNEQYF.

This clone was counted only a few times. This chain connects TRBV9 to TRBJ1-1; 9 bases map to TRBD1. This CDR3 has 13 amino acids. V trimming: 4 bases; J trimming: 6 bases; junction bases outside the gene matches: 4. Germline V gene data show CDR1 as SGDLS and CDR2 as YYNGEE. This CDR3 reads CASSQDRGAEAFF. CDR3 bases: TGTGCCAGCAGCCAGGACAGGGGAGCTGAAGCTTTCTTT.

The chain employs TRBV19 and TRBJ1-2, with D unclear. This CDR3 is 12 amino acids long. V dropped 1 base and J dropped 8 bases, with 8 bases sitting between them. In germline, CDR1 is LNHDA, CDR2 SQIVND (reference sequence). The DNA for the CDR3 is TGTGCCAGTAGTATAGTGGGGAACGGCTACACCTTC. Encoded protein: CASSIVGNGYTF.

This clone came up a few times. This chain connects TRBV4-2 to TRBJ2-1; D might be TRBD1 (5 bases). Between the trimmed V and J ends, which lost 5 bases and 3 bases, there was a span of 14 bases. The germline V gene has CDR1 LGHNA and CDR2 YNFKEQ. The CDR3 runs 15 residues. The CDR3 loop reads CASSSQGSSYNEQFF. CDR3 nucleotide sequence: TGTGCCAGCAGCTCCCAGGGTTCTAGCTACAATGAGCAGTTCTTC.

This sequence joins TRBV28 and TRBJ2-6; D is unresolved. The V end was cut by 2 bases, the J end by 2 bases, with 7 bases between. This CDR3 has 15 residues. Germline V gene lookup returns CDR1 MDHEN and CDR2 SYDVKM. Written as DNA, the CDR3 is TGTGCCAGCAGTTTACAGGTACCTGGGGCCAACGTCCTGACTTTC. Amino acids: CASSLQVPGANVLTF.

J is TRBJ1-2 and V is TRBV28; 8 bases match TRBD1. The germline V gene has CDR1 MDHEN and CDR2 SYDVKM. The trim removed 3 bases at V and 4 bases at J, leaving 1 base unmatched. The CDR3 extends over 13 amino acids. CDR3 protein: CASSLDRVYGYTF. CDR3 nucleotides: TGTGCCAGCAGTTTGGACAGGGTCTATGGCTACACCTTC.

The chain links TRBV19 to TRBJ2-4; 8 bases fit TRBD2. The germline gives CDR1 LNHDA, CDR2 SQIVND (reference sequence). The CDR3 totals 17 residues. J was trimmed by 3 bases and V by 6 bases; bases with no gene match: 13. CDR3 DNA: TGTGCCAGTAGCCAACTCCCCGGGGGGGCTGTCAAAAACATTCAGTACTTC. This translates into CASSQLPGGAVKNIQYF.

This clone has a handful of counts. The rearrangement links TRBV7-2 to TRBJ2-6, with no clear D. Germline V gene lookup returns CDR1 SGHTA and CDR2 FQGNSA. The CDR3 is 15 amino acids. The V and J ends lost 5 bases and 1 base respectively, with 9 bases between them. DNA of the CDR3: TGTGCCAGCAGCCCCTGGGCTTCTGGGGCCAACGTCCTGACTTTC. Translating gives CASSPWASGANVLTF.

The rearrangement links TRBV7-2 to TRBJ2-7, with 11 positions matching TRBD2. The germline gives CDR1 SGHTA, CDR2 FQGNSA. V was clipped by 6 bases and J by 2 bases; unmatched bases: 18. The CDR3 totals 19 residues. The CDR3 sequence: CASSSEVGPTTSGAYEQYF. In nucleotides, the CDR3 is TGTGCCAGCAGTTCCGAGGTGGGGCCCACGACTAGCGGGGCCTACGAGCAGTACTTC.

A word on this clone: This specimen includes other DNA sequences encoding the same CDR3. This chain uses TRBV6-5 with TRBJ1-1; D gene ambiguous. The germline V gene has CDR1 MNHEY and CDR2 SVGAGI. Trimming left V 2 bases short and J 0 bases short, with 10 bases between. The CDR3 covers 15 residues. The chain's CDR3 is CASSYGQTMNTEAFF. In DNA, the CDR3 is TGTGCCAGCAGTTACGGGCAGACCATGAACACTGAAGCTTTCTTT.

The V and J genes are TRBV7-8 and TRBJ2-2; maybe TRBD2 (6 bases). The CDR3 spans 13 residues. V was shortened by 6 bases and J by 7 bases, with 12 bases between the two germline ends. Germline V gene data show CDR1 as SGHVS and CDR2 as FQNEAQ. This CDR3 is CASSRLVIGELFF. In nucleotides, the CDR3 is TGTGCCAGCAGTAGACTAGTTATCGGGGAGCTGTTTTTT.

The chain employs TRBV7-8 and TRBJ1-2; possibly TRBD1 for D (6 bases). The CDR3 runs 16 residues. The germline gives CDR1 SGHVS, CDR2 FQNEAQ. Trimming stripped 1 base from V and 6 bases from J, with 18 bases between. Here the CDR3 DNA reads TGTGCCAGCAGCTTAGGGGGAACAGGGCGTCGAAATGGCTACACCTTC. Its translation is CASSLGGTGRRNGYTF.

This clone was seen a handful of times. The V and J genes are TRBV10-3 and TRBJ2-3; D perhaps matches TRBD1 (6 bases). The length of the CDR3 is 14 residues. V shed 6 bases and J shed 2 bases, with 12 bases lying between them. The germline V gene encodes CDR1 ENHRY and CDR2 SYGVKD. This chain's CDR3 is CAIRGAAATDTQYF. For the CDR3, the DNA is TGTGCCATCAGGGGGGCGGCGGCCACAGATACGCAGTATTTT.

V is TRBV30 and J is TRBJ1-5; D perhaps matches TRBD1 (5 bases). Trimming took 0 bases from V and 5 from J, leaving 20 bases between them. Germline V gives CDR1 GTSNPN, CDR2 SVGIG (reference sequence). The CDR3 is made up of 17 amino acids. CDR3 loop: CAWSVRGGGVGDQPQHF. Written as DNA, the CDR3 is TGTGCCTGGAGTGTACGGGGCGGGGGAGTGGGAGATCAGCCCCAGCATTTT.